This T cell receptor (beta chain) was sequenced in a study of blood T cell repertoires in COVID-19. As for the study in general: Acute and convalescent COVID-19 specimens originated in the United States, Italy and Spain. In each case, the material was cDNA or gDNA derived from T cells, B-cell-depleted T cells, or PBMCs.

As processed by the authors: How many nucleated cells were present was estimated from reference gene primer amplification. Data came from immunoSEQ multiplex PCR; TCRdb stores just in-frame clones and leaves some out. V and J calls and clone size follow that table, whereas D and trimming were derived from the DNA. The table shows about 280,000 clones, with around 90% occurring only once. Trimming shortened V by 1 base and J by 6 bases, and 13 bases separated the two germline ends. Germline V gene data show CDR1 as MGHRA and CDR2 as YSYEKL. This CDR3 region has 16 residues. The chain employs TRBV4-1 and TRBJ1-6, with a possible D match to TRBD1 (5 bases). The sample was peripheral blood. This receptor was obtained from a man aged 18 to 35 with active or convalescent COVID-19. The CDR3 sequence: CASSQVVWGSNSPLHF. The DNA for the CDR3 is TGCGCCAGCAGCCAAGTGGTTTGGGGCAGTAATTCACCCCTCCACTTT.